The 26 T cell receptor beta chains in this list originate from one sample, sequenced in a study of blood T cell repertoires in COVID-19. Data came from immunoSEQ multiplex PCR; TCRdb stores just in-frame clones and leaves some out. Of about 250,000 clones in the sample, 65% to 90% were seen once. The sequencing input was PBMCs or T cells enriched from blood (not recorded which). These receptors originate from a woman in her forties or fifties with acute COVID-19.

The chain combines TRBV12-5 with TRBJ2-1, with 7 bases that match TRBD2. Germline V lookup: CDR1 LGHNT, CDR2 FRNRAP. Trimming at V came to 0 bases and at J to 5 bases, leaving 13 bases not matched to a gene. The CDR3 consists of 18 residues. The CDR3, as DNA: TGTGCTAGTGGTTTGGTACGCCAGTGGGGGGGGAATCACAATGAGCAGTTCTTC. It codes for CASGLVRQWGGNHNEQFF.

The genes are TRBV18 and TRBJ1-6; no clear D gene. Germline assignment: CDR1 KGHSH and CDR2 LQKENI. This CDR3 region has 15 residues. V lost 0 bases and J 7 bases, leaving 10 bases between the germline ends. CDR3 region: CASSPPEGKNSPLHF. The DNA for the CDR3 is TGTGCCAGCTCACCACCGGAGGGTAAAAATTCACCCCTCCACTTT.

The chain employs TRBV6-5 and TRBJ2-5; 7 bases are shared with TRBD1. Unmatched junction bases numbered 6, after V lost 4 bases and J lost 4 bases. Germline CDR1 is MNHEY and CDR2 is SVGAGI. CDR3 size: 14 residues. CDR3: CASSSGQEIETQYF. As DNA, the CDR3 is TGTGCCAGCAGTTCCGGACAGGAGATAGAGACCCAGTACTTC.

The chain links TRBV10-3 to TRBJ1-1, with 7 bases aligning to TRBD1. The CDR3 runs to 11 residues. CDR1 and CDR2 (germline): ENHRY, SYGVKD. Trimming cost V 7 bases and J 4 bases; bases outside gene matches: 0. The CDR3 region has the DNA TGTGCCATCACAGGGGGCACTGAAGCTTTCTTT. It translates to CAITGGTEAFF.

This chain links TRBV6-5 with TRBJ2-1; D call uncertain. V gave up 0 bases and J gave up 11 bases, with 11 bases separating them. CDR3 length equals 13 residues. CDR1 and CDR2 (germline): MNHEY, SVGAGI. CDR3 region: CASSYSNDLKQFF. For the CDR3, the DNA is TGTGCCAGCAGTTACTCGAACGACTTGAAGCAGTTCTTC.

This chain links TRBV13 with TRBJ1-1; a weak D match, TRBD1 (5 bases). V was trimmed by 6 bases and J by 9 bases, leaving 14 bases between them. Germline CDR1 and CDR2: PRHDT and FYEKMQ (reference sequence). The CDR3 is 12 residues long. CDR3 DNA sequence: TGTGCCAGCAGTTCTAGGGGCGAGAAAGCTTTCTTT. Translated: CASSSRGEKAFF.

The CDR3: CAWSLQGSQPQHF. The CDR3 DNA reads as TGTGCCTGGAGTTTACAGGGCTCTCAGCCCCAGCATTTT. The chain has TRBV30 and TRBJ1-5, with D perhaps matching TRBD1 (6 bases). Germline loops: CDR1 GTSNPN, CDR2 SVGIG (reference sequence). The CDR3 loop spans 13 amino acids. V shed 2 bases and J shed 6 bases, with 11 bases lying between them.

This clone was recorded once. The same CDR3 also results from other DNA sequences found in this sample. The CDR3: CASSPRTGEAFF. In DNA, the CDR3 is TGTGCCAGCTCTCCAAGGACAGGAGAAGCTTTCTTT. J is TRBJ1-1 and V is TRBV18; TRBD1 aligns across 7 bases. The CDR3 spans 12 residues. The J segment lost 8 bases and the V segment lost 6 bases, leaving 6 bases of the junction unmatched. Germline V gene data show CDR1 as KGHSH and CDR2 as LQKENI.

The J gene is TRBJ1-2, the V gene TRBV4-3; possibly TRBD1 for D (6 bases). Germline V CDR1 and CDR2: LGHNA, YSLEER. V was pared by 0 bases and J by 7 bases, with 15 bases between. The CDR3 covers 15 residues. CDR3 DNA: TGCGCCAGCAGCCAAGATGGCGGGGGGCCCCGTGGCTACACCTTC. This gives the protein CASSQDGGGPRGYTF.

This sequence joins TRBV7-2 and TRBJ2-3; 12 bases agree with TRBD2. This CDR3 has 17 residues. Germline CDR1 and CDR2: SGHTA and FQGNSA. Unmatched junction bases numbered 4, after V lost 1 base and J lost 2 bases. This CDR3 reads CASSLGASGGVTDTQYF. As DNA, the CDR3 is TGTGCCAGCAGCTTAGGGGCTAGCGGGGGGGTCACAGATACGCAGTATTTT.

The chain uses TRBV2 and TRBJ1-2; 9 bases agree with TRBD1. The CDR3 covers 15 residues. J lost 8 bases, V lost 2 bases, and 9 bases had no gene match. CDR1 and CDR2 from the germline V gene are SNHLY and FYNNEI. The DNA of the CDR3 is TGTGCCAGCAGTGAAAGGGGCGCGGGACAGGGAGGCTACACCTTC. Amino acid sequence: CASSERGAGQGGYTF. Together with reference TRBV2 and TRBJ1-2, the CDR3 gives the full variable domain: EPEVTQTPSHQVTQMGQEVILRCVPISNHLYFYWYRQILGQKVEFLVSFYNNEISEKSEIFDDQFSVERPDGSNFTLKIRSTKLEDSAMYFCASSERGAGQGGYTFGSGTRLTVV.

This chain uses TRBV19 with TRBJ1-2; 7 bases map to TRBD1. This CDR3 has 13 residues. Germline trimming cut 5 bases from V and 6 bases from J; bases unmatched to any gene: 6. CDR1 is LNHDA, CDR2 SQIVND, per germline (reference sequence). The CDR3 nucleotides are TGTGCCAGTAGTCGGCAGGGGGTGAATGGCTACACCTTC. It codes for CASSRQGVNGYTF.

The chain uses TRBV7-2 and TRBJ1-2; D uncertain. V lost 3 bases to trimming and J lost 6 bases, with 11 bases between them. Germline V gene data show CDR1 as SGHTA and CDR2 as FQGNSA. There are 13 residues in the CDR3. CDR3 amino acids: CASSFRGYDGYTF. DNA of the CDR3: TGTGCCAGCAGCTTCCGGGGTTACGATGGCTACACCTTC.

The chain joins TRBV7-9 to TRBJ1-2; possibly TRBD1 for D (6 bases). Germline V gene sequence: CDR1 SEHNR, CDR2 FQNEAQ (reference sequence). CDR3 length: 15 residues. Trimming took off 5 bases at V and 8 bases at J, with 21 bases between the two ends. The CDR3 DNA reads TGTGCCAGCAGCCAACAAGGCAGGGGTCCTCGCGGCTACACCTTC. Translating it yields CASSQQGRGPRGYTF.

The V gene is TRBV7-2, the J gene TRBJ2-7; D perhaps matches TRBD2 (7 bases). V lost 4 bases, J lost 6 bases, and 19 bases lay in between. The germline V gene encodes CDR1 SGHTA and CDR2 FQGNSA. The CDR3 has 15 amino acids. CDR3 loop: CASSSAPGGLSEQYF. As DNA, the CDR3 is TGTGCCAGCAGCTCGGCCCCCGGGGGGCTGTCCGAGCAGTACTTC. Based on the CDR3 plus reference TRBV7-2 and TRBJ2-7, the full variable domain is GAGVSQSPSNKVTEKGKDVELRCDPISGHTALYWYRQSLGQGLEFLIYFQGNSAPDKSGLPSDRFSAERTGGSVSTLTIQRTQQEDSAVYLCASSSAPGGLSEQYFGPGTRLTVT.

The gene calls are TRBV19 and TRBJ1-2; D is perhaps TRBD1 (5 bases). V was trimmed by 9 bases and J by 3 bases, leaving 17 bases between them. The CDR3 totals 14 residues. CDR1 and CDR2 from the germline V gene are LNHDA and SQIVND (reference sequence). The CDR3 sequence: CASQNGGMHYGYTF. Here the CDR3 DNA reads TGTGCCAGCCAAAACGGGGGAATGCACTATGGCTACACCTTC.

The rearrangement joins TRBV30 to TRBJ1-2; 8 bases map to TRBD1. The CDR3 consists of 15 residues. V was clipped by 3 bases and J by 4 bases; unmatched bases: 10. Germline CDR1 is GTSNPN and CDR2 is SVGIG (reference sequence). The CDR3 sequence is CAWSFSGQDPYGYTF. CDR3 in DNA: TGTGCCTGGAGCTTCTCGGGACAGGACCCCTATGGCTACACCTTC.

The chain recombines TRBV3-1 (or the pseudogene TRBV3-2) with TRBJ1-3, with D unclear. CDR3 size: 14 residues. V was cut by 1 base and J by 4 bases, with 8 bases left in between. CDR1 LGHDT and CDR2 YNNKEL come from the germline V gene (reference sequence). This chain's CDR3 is CASSQAHRGNTIYF. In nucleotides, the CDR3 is TGTGCCAGCAGCCAAGCGCACAGAGGAAACACCATATATTTT.

The DNA for the CDR3 is TGTGCCAGCAGCCGGACTAGCGGGGGGTTTGGGAAGACCCAGTACTTC. Amino acid sequence: CASSRTSGGFGKTQYF. The V and J genes are TRBV3-1 (or the pseudogene TRBV3-2) and TRBJ2-5; TRBD2 agrees at 14 bases. This CDR3 spans 16 amino acids. Losses at the gene ends were 4 bases for V and 6 bases for J; bases not matched to a gene: 7. Looked up from germline, CDR1 is LGHDT and CDR2 is YNNKEL (reference sequence).

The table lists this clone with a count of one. Written as DNA, the CDR3 is TGTGCCAGCAGTTACTCAAGGGGACAGGGGTTTGGAGGCAATCAGCCCCAGCATTTT. Protein product: CASSYSRGQGFGGNQPQHF. This sequence joins TRBV6-2 or TRBV6-3 and TRBJ1-5, with 10 bases fitting TRBD1. The CDR3 consists of 19 residues. J lost 2 bases, V lost 0 bases, and 10 bases had no gene match. Looked up from germline, CDR1 is MNHEY and CDR2 is SVGEGT.

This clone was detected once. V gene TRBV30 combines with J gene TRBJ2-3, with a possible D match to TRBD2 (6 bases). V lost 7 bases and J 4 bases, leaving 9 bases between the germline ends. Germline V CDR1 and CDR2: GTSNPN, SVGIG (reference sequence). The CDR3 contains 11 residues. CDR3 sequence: CALGEADTQYF. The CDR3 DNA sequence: TGTGCCTTAGGGGAGGCAGATACGCAGTATTTT.

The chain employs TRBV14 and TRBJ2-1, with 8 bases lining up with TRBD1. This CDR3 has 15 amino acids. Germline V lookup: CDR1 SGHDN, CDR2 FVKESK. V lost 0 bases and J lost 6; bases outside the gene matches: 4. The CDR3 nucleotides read TGTGCCAGCAGCCAAGATTTGACAGGGGTCAATGAGCAGTTCTTC. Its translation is CASSQDLTGVNEQFF.

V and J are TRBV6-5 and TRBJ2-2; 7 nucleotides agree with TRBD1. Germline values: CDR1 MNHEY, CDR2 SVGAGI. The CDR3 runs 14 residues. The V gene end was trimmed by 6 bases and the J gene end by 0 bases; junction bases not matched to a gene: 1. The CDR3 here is CASRDRANTGELFF. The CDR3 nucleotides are TGTGCCAGCAGAGACAGGGCGAACACCGGGGAGCTGTTTTTT.

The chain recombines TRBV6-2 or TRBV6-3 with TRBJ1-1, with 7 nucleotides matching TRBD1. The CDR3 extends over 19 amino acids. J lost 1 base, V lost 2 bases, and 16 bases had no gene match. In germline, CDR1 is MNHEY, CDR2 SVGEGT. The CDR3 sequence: CASSYPTGQDRPKNTEAFF. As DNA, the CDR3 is TGTGCCAGCAGTTACCCCACCGGACAGGACCGTCCAAAGAACACTGAAGCTTTCTTT.

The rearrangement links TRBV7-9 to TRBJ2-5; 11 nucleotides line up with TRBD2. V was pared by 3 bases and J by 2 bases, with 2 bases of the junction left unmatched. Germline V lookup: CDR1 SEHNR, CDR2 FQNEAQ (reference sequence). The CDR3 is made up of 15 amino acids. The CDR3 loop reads CASSLASGGQETQYF. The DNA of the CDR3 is TGTGCCAGCAGCTTGGCTAGCGGGGGGCAAGAGACCCAGTACTTC.

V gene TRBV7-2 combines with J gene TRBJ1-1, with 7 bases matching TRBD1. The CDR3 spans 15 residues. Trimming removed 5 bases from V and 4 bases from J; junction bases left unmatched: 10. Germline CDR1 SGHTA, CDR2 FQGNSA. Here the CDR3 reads CASSLWDSQFTEAFF. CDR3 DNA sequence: TGTGCCAGCAGCCTATGGGACAGCCAATTCACTGAAGCTTTCTTT.